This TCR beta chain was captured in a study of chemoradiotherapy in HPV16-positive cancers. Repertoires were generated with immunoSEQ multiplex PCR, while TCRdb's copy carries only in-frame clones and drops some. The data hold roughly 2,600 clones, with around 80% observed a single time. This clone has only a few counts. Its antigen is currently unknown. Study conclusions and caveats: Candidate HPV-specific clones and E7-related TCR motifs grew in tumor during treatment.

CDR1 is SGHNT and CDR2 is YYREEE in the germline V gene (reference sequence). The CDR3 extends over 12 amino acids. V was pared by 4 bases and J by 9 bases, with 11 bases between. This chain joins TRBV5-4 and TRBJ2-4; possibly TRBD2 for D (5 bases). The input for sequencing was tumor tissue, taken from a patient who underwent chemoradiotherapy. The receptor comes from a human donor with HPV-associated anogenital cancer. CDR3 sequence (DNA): TGTGCCAGCAGCCCTGAAGGAGGCATTCAGTACTTC. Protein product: CASSPEGGIQYF.